Reported below is one TCR beta chain. Its antigen is unknown. This record comes from a study of T cell responses to AZD1222 COVID-19 vaccine. General study points: Only 6 or 7 AZD1222 recipients tested seropositive at baseline.

The V end lost 2 bases, the J end lost 5 bases, and 10 bases lay between the germline ends. The CDR3 sequence is 13 residues long. Germline CDR1 and CDR2: SGHRS and YFSETQ. This table comes from immunoSEQ multiplex PCR, and its TCRdb copy is limited to in-frame clones, with some not included. The table includes 100,000 or so clones, roughly 84% detected once. Specimen: peripheral blood, collected on day 0 of AZD1222 vaccination. The TCR sequence derives from an adult in good health. The chain couples TRBV5-1 to TRBJ1-1; no firm D call. This CDR3 reads CASSFTRATEAFF. The DNA of the CDR3 is TGCGCCAGCAGCTTTACACGCGCGACTGAAGCTTTCTTT.